The 9 T cell receptor beta chains listed next were all sequenced from one sample in a study of shared clonotypes between healthy human individuals. TCRdb keeps only in-frame clones here, not all; method: immunoSEQ multiplex PCR. The sample lists a few million clones, more than 85% occurring once. The specimen was naive CD4+ T cells from PBMCs. Subset defined: CD45RA+ positively selected. The receptor source for this set is a man younger than 35 in good health. Some clones in this sample may be carry-over from other donors' samples.

The CDR3 loop is CASSSRDRGYNEQFF. The CDR3 DNA reads as TGTGCCAGCAGTTCCCGGGACAGGGGATACAATGAGCAGTTCTTC. V is TRBV27 and J is TRBJ2-1; 10 bases agree with TRBD1. This CDR3 spans 15 amino acids. Germline V gene data show CDR1 as MNHEY and CDR2 as SMNVEV (reference sequence). V trimming: 4 bases; J trimming: 4 bases; junction bases outside the gene matches: 4.

CDR3 in amino acids: CAISRNPEVNEQYF. The CDR3 DNA reads as TGTGCCATCAGCCGGAACCCAGAGGTCAACGAGCAGTACTTC. V gene TRBV10-3 combines with J gene TRBJ2-7; no clear D gene. Germline CDR1 ENHRY, CDR2 SYGVKD. This CDR3 region has 14 residues. V was pared by 6 bases and J by 5 bases, with 17 bases between.

This chain links TRBV2 with TRBJ2-1, with D perhaps TRBD2 (5 bases). Between the trimmed V and J ends, which lost 7 bases and 4 bases, there was a span of 14 bases. CDR1 and CDR2 from the germline V gene are SNHLY and FYNNEI. The CDR3 has 14 amino acids. In DNA, the CDR3 is TGTGCCAGCAACGACCGAGGACTTTACAATGAGCAGTTCTTC. It encodes CASNDRGLYNEQFF.

This chain links TRBV6-6 with TRBJ2-3, with 9 nucleotides matching TRBD2. The CDR3 loop spans 16 amino acids. From germline, CDR1 is MNHNY and CDR2 SVGAGI (reference sequence). Unmatched junction bases numbered 7, after V lost 6 bases and J lost 0 bases. The CDR3 region has the DNA TGTGCCAGCAGCTCCCGGACTAGCGAAAGCACAGATACGCAGTATTTT. Its protein is CASSSRTSESTDTQYF.

The chain is built from TRBV4-2 and TRBJ2-5; no clear D. The CDR3 covers 15 residues. The germline V gene has CDR1 LGHNA and CDR2 YNFKEQ. Trimming shortened V by 0 bases and J by 0 bases, and 8 bases separated the two germline ends. CDR3 sequence (DNA): TGTGCCAGCAGCCAAGATCTACGGGACCAAGAGACCCAGTACTTC. It is translated as CASSQDLRDQETQYF.

The chain combines TRBV11-2 with TRBJ1-1; D gene uncertain. Trimming stripped 5 bases from V and 4 bases from J, with 20 bases between. This CDR3 spans 16 amino acids. Germline lookup yields CDR1 SGHAT and CDR2 FQNNGV. CDR3: CASSHGSTRGGTEAFF. The DNA for the CDR3 is TGTGCCAGCAGCCACGGCTCGACCAGAGGCGGCACTGAAGCTTTCTTT.

The chain couples TRBV28 to TRBJ1-2; D is undetermined. The CDR3 is 14 amino acids. V dropped 6 bases and J dropped 2 bases, with 13 bases sitting between them. Germline CDR1 is MDHEN and CDR2 is SYDVKM. CDR3 DNA: TGTGCCAGCAGCTCGAGAATCTGGAACTATGGCTACACCTTC. Protein: CASSSRIWNYGYTF.

The CDR3 region has the DNA TGTGCCAGCAGCAGAGGGACATCCGGGAGAGAAAAACTGTTTTTT. Encoded protein: CASSRGTSGREKLFF. The chain recombines TRBV2 with TRBJ1-4, with D tentatively TRBD1 (6 bases). This CDR3 is 15 amino acids long. The germline gives CDR1 SNHLY, CDR2 FYNNEI. The germline V and J ends were trimmed by 6 bases and 8 bases, with 19 bases remaining between them. Full variable domain (rest looked up from reference TRBV2 and TRBJ1-4): EPEVTQTPSHQVTQMGQEVILRCVPISNHLYFYWYRQILGQKVEFLVSFYNNEISEKSEIFDDQFSVERPDGSNFTLKIRSTKLEDSAMYFCASSRGTSGREKLFFGSGTQLSVL.

The rearrangement uses TRBV5-4 and TRBJ2-1; D is possibly TRBD2 (6 bases). The length of the CDR3 is 16 residues. Germline values: CDR1 SGHNT, CDR2 YYREEE (reference sequence). The V gene lost 0 bases and the J gene lost 5 bases, with 15 bases spanning the gap. The CDR3 spells CASSLALGGLNNEQFF. The CDR3 DNA reads TGTGCCAGCAGCTTGGCCTTGGGGGGACTGAACAATGAGCAGTTCTTC.